One sample yielded the 25 T cell receptor beta chains listed below, sequenced in a study of T cells in Graves' hyperthyroidism and ophthalmopathy. TCR beta CDR3 regions were amplified from RNA transcripts. When the TCR CDR3 underwent first-round RT-PCR, the HTBI primer set was used. MiXCR, run by TCRdb on the multiplex PCR reads, gives a single entry per CDR3 protein. The data show about 350,000 distinct CDR3 sequences, 15% to 20% seen once. Sequencing was done on a sample of blood. The source of these receptors is a woman aged 18-29 years with Graves' hyperthyroidism.

The genes are TRBV12-3 or TRBV12-4 and TRBJ2-5; 9 nucleotides line up with TRBD1. V shed 6 bases, J shed 3 bases, and the junction held 8 bases outside the gene matches. This CDR3 comprises 15 residues. CDR3 DNA sequence: TGTGCCAGCAGCCCGACAGGGGGAGTAGAAGAGACCCAGTACTTC. This encodes CASSPTGGVEETQYF.

The gene calls are TRBV9 and TRBJ2-2; 12 positions agree with TRBD1. V was pared by 4 bases and J by 7 bases, with 14 bases of the junction left unmatched. In germline, CDR1 is SGDLS, CDR2 YYNGEE. The length of the CDR3 is 18 residues. DNA of the CDR3: TGTGCCAGCAGCTTACGATCCTTGGGACAGGGGGCGGTCGGGGAGCTGTTTTTT. It yields the protein CASSLRSLGQGAVGELFF.

This clonotype was counted ten times or more. The CDR3 carries no conserved terminal phenylalanine or tryptophan, so it likely arises from a read error. The V gene is TRBV7-2, the J gene TRBJ1-1; tentative D call: TRBD1 (5 bases). CDR1 is SGHTA and CDR2 is FQGNSA in the germline V gene. V lost 1 base and J lost 5, with 14 bases in between. The CDR3 runs to 15 residues. This CDR3 reads CASSLDGGTGTEAFL. CDR3 sequence (DNA): TGTGCCAGCAGCTTAGATGGGGGAACGGGAACTGAAGCTTTCCTT.

This clonotype was observed many times. CDR3 nucleotide sequence: TGTGCCAGCAGTTTACGCGGCAATCAGCCCCAGCATTTT. Translated, it gives CASSLRGNQPQHF. The gene calls are TRBV12-3 or TRBV12-4 and TRBJ1-5; no firm D call. V was clipped by 2 bases and J by 2 bases, with 4 bases between them. The CDR3 runs 13 residues.

The rearrangement joins TRBV6-1 to TRBJ2-7; D gene uncertain. Trimming took 7 bases from V and 2 from J, leaving 15 bases between them. Germline assignment: CDR1 MNHNS and CDR2 SASEGT. There are 14 residues in the CDR3. The CDR3 sequence is CASTRLGDAYEQYF. Written as DNA, the CDR3 is TGTGCCAGCACTAGACTGGGCGACGCCTACGAGCAGTACTTC.

This clonotype was detected many times. The chain employs TRBV6-1 and TRBJ1-2; TRBD1 agrees at 8 bases. Germline CDR1 reads MNHNS; CDR2 reads SASEGT. V gave up 3 bases and J gave up 8 bases; unmatched junction bases: 5. CDR3 length: 13 residues. This chain's CDR3 is CASSDLRGLGYTF. Here the CDR3 DNA reads TGTGCCAGCAGTGACCTCAGGGGGCTCGGCTACACCTTC.

Many counts were recorded for this clonotype. This sequence joins TRBV6-1 and TRBJ1-1; TRBD1 agrees at 8 bases. V lost 5 bases, J lost 7 bases, and 3 bases stayed unmatched. Germline values: CDR1 MNHNS, CDR2 SASEGT. The CDR3 runs to 12 residues. CDR3 loop: CASSKDRDEAFF. For the CDR3, the DNA is TGTGCCAGCAGTAAGGACAGGGATGAAGCTTTCTTT.

This clonotype has a count of ten or more. The rearrangement joins TRBV12-3 or TRBV12-4 to TRBJ2-2, with 7 bases that match TRBD1. The CDR3 extends over 16 amino acids. Trimming removed 7 bases from V and 6 bases from J; junction bases left unmatched: 14. CDR3 DNA: TGTGCCAGCACCCGGGCTAGGGACAGAACACCCGGGGAGCTGTTTTTT. Translation: CASTRARDRTPGELFF.

This clonotype has only a few counts. CDR3 DNA: TGTGCCAGCTCACCAGCGGACACCGGAAACTATGGCTACACCTTC. Translation gives CASSPADTGNYGYTF. The chain combines TRBV18 with TRBJ1-2, with a tentative D call TRBD1 (5 bases). The CDR3 totals 15 residues. The ends were cut back, 2 bases at V and 2 bases at J, with 12 bases in the middle. The germline V gene has CDR1 KGHSH and CDR2 LQKENI.

This clonotype was detected many times. The chain uses TRBV7-9 and TRBJ1-1; D is undetermined. Germline-derived CDR1 and CDR2 are SEHNR and FQNEAQ (reference sequence). V shed 5 bases and J shed 5 bases, with 18 bases lying between them. This CDR3 has 15 amino acids. Here the CDR3 DNA reads TGTGCCAGCAGCCGAAGGGAGGTTCGGGAAACTGAAGCTTTCTTT. Translating it yields CASSRREVRETEAFF.

The rearrangement uses TRBV28 and TRBJ1-5, with D unclear. The CDR3 runs 14 residues. V lost 4 bases to trimming and J lost 0 bases, with 7 bases between them. Germline loops: CDR1 MDHEN, CDR2 SYDVKM. CDR3 sequence reads: CASSSTNSNQPQHF. In DNA form, the CDR3 reads TGTGCCAGCAGTTCTACGAATAGCAATCAGCCCCAGCATTTT.

The chain employs TRBV5-1 and TRBJ2-7; TRBD1 agrees at 9 bases. Germline values: CDR1 SGHRS, CDR2 YFSETQ. The CDR3 sequence is 14 residues long. V lost 3 bases, J lost 6 bases, and 7 bases stayed unmatched. In DNA, the CDR3 is TGCGCCAGCAGCTCGGGACAGGGTGTAGGCGAGCAGTACTTC. The encoded protein is CASSSGQGVGEQYF. Combining the CDR3 with reference TRBV5-1 and TRBJ2-7 gives the whole variable domain KAGVTQTPRYLIKTRGQQVTLSCSPISGHRSVSWYQQTPGQGLQFLFEYFSETQRNKGNFPGRFSGRQFSNSRSEMNVSTLELGDSALYLCASSSGQGVGEQYFGPGTRLTVT.

This clonotype came up many times. The chain uses TRBV28 and TRBJ2-7; D not resolved. The CDR3 sequence is 14 residues long. Germline V CDR1 and CDR2: MDHEN, SYDVKM. V dropped 4 bases and J dropped 2 bases, with 12 bases sitting between them. The DNA for the CDR3 is TGTGCCAGCAGTTCCCCCGGACCCGCCTACGAGCAGTACTTC. It yields the protein CASSSPGPAYEQYF.

This clonotype has at least ten counts. The chain combines TRBV6-1 with TRBJ1-1, with 7 bases that match TRBD1. CDR3 size: 12 residues. The V gene's germline CDR1 is MNHNS and CDR2 SASEGT. The V segment lost 5 bases and the J segment 10 bases; nucleotides outside the gene matches: 7. Here the CDR3 DNA reads TGTGCCAGCAGTACCCGGGACAGTACAGCTTTCTTT. Translated: CASSTRDSTAFF.

Details on this clonotype: Germline and junction disagree at one end, which may indicate a read error. The chain employs TRBV6-1 and TRBJ2-2, with D maybe TRBD2 (5 bases). Germline V gene sequence: CDR1 MNHNS, CDR2 SASEGT. The CDR3 is 16 amino acids. DNA of the CDR3: TGTGCCAGCAGTGAAGATGGCATCTTGAACACCGGGGAGCTGTGGTTT. This codes for CASSEDGILNTGELWF.

This clonotype was seen many times. The V and J genes are TRBV12-3 or TRBV12-4 and TRBJ1-5, with D unclear. The CDR3 covers 13 residues. V dropped 3 bases and J dropped 5 bases, with 8 bases sitting between them. The DNA of the CDR3 is TGTGCCAGCAGTTTCGGGATGTATCAGCCCCAGCATTTT. It codes for CASSFGMYQPQHF.

The table lists this clonotype with many counts. The chain uses TRBV3-1 and TRBJ2-5; TRBD1 is a possible D gene (6 bases). V was shortened by 1 base and J by 4 bases, with 19 bases between the two germline ends. Germline V CDR1 and CDR2: LGHDT, YNNKEL (reference sequence). The CDR3 contains 17 residues. The CDR3 coding sequence is TGTGCCAGCAGCCAAGCCTTCGGACAGCCCGGAAGAGAGACCCAGTACTTC. Translation: CASSQAFGQPGRETQYF.

In its sample, this clonotype was seen many times. The chain combines TRBV13 with TRBJ2-5; D gene ambiguous. Trimming pared 0 bases from V and 7 bases from J, leaving 6 bases between. Germline V gene data show CDR1 as PRHDT and CDR2 as FYEKMQ (reference sequence). There are 12 residues in the CDR3. CDR3 DNA sequence: TGTGCCAGCAGCTTAGGCCTCTGGACCCAGTACTTC. Its protein is CASSLGLWTQYF. Variable domain in full (rest from reference TRBV13 and TRBJ2-5): AAGVIQSPRHLIKEKRETATLKCYPIPRHDTVYWYQQGPGQDPQFLISFYEKMQSDKGSIPDRFSAQQFSDYHSELNMSSLELGDSALYFCASSLGLWTQYFGPGTRLLVL.

The genes are TRBV7-2 and TRBJ2-7; D gene uncertain. CDR1 is SGHTA, CDR2 FQGNSA, per germline. V lost 3 bases and J 4 bases, leaving 13 bases between the germline ends. The CDR3 consists of 14 residues. In DNA, the CDR3 is TGTGCCAGCAGCTTTGACGGCGCCTTGTACGAGCAGTACTTC. Its protein is CASSFDGALYEQYF.

This clonotype was seen ten or more times. The chain recombines TRBV28 with TRBJ2-5; D unclear. Germline V CDR1 and CDR2: MDHEN, SYDVKM. Trimming cost V 7 bases and J 5 bases, with 11 bases left between them. This CDR3 contains 12 residues. CDR3: CASTKSRETQYF. As DNA, the CDR3 is TGTGCCAGCACCAAGTCAAGGGAGACCCAGTACTTC.

This clonotype was detected a few times. This chain connects TRBV9 to TRBJ2-2; 12 bases line up with TRBD2. The junction had 9 bases not matched to a gene; V was cut back by 3 bases and J by 6 bases. The length of the CDR3 is 17 residues. The germline V gene has CDR1 SGDLS and CDR2 YYNGEE. CDR3 sequence: CASSERLAGDQAGELFF. CDR3 nucleotides: TGTGCCAGCAGCGAGAGACTAGCGGGGGACCAGGCCGGGGAGCTGTTTTTT.

This clonotype was observed many times. This chain connects TRBV29-1 to TRBJ2-5; 7 nucleotides align to TRBD1. The CDR3 extends over 13 amino acids. Germline loops: CDR1 SQVTM, CDR2 ANQGSEA. V lost 6 bases and J lost 4; bases outside the gene matches: 8. The CDR3 DNA reads TGCAGCGTGGGAATTACAGGGGCAGAGACCCAGTACTTC. It is translated as CSVGITGAETQYF.

This clonotype was counted many times. This sequence joins TRBV6-1 and TRBJ2-5; 9 bases match TRBD2. This CDR3 is 15 amino acids long. The V segment lost 1 base and the J segment 5 bases; nucleotides outside the gene matches: 5. Per germline, CDR1 MNHNS and CDR2 SASEGT. The CDR3 nucleotides are TGTGCCAGCAGTGAAGGGGCTAGCGGGGCCGAGACCCAGTACTTC. As protein: CASSEGASGAETQYF.

This clonotype was detected only a few times. This may arise from a read error, as a much more abundant clone is one base away. The gene calls are TRBV27 and TRBJ1-2, with D maybe TRBD1 (5 bases). The CDR3 is 15 amino acids. CDR1 MNHEY and CDR2 SMNVEV come from the germline V gene (reference sequence). V lost 8 bases and J 2 bases, leaving 18 bases between the germline ends. DNA for the CDR3: TGTGCCAGCGGTCTCACCTTGGGGGGGAACTATGGCTACACCTTC. It is translated as CASGLTLGGNYGYTF.

The sample holds many counts of this clonotype. The V gene is TRBV18, the J gene TRBJ1-5, with D hard to call. This CDR3 contains 12 residues. Trimming shortened V by 8 bases and J by 1 base, and 6 bases separated the two germline ends. From germline, CDR1 is KGHSH and CDR2 LQKENI. The CDR3 loop reads CASSPSNQPQHF. Written as DNA, the CDR3 is TGTGCCAGCAGCCCCAGCAATCAGCCCCAGCATTTT.